The 5 T cell receptor beta chains presented below share a single source sample, sequenced in a study of blood T cell repertoires in COVID-19. Assay used: immunoSEQ multiplex PCR; TCRdb lists only in-frame clones, some missing. The table shows approximately 390,000 clones, with about 87% occurring only once. Sequenced: peripheral blood. These receptors came from a woman between 55 and 75 years old with COVID-19, enrolled during active disease.

The table lists this clone with a count of one. V and J are TRBV11-2 and TRBJ1-1, with 7 bases aligning to TRBD1. Germline values: CDR1 SGHAT, CDR2 FQNNGV. CDR3 size: 14 residues. The junction had 5 bases not matched to a gene; V was cut back by 1 base and J by 6 bases. The CDR3 region is CASSLGDRVAEAFF. The CDR3 DNA sequence: TGTGCCAGCAGCTTAGGTGACAGGGTGGCTGAAGCTTTCTTT.

This chain uses TRBV7-9 with TRBJ2-1; 7 bases map to TRBD2. J gave up 1 base and V 2 bases, and 2 bases lay outside the gene matches. The CDR3 runs to 15 residues. Germline assignment: CDR1 SEHNR and CDR2 FQNEAQ (reference sequence). This CDR3 reads CASSLLRGSYNEQFF. The CDR3 region has the DNA TGTGCCAGCAGCTTATTGCGGGGGTCCTACAATGAGCAGTTCTTC.

This clone was counted once. This chain joins TRBV6-1 and TRBJ1-5; D gene ambiguous. The V end lost 3 bases, the J end lost 6 bases, and 3 bases lay between the germline ends. Germline V gives CDR1 MNHNS, CDR2 SASEGT. CDR3 size: 11 residues. CDR3 region: CASSDSQPQHF. The CDR3 coding sequence is TGTGCCAGCAGTGATAGTCAGCCCCAGCATTTT.

The chain couples TRBV5-1 to TRBJ2-5; 9 bases are shared with TRBD1. V lost 8 bases, J lost 3 bases, and 5 bases stayed unmatched. The CDR3 is 13 amino acids. CDR1 is SGHRS and CDR2 is YFSETQ in the germline V gene. The CDR3 protein is CASSGQGKETQYF. The DNA of the CDR3 is TGCGCCAGTTCGGGACAGGGAAAAGAGACCCAGTACTTC.

The chain joins TRBV19 to TRBJ2-4; D possibly corresponds to TRBD2 (5 bases). The CDR3 sequence is 16 residues long. Trimming took off 3 bases at V and 9 bases at J, with 21 bases between the two ends. Germline V gives CDR1 LNHDA, CDR2 SQIVND (reference sequence). CDR3 sequence (DNA): TGTGCCAGTAGTATGTCGGGGAGTCTCTCTTCGAGCATTCAGTACTTC. Protein product: CASSMSGSLSSSIQYF. Variable domain in full (rest from reference TRBV19 and TRBJ2-4): DGGITQSPKYLFRKEGQNVTLSCEQNLNHDAMYWYRQDPGQGLRLIYYSQIVNDFQKGDIAEGYSVSREKKESFPLTVTSAQKNPTAFYLCASSMSGSLSSSIQYFGAGTRLSVL.